These T cell receptor beta chains were read from a single sample in a study of T cells in Graves' hyperthyroidism and ophthalmopathy. Via MiXCR, TCRdb re-called the multiplex PCR reads, giving one row per CDR3 protein. The table has 350,000 to 450,000 distinct CDR3 sequences, more than 13% seen once; the top ten hold around 27%. The sample comprised blood. The receptors here all came from a man aged 50 or older with Graves' ophthalmopathy. Both conserved end residues are trimmed from each CDR3. Not all rows give a size; the values are once, few, many and, for expanded clones, a class.

v_gene	j_gene	abundance	len	CDR3aa
TRBV3-1	TRBJ1-4	few	14	ASSQSFRGFGEKLF
TRBV18	TRBJ2-1	many	13	ASSSLAVSCNEQF
TRBV24-1	TRBJ2-7	many	14	ATSGKGSGLSYEQY
TRBV28	TRBJ2-1	many	13	ASSSPQAGVDEQF
TRBV4-2	TRBJ2-2	few	13	ASSQGGGNTGELF
TRBV7-6	TRBJ2-5	few	12	ASSLTWGQETQY
TRBV5-1	TRBJ2-7	many	14	ASSLTQGVGSYEQY
TRBV9	TRBJ1-2	once	12	ASSFRDRVNGYT
TRBV2	TRBJ2-5	many	12	ASTADFRQETQY
TRBV20-1	TRBJ2-3	many	14	SALTSGRAPTDTQY
TRBV28	TRBJ2-7	many	11	ASRLGQLNEQY
TRBV12-3/TRBV12-4	TRBJ2-1	many	11	ASSSPQENEQF
TRBV20-1	TRBJ2-5	.	11	SVGHRFQETQY
TRBV11-2	TRBJ2-4	many	15	ASSLVGALAGKNIQY
TRBV27	TRBJ1-2	many	13	ASSPSLGGGGGYT
TRBV20-1	TRBJ2-1	.	11	SARAGPLGEQF
TRBV5-5	TRBJ2-3	many	12	ASSLGEATDTQY
TRBV5-6	TRBJ2-1	.	12	ASSLQGARDEQF
TRBV5-5	TRBJ1-2	few	14	ASIASLQGEYYGYT
TRBV7-9	TRBJ2-7	.	15	ASSPAGRVGRNLGQY
TRBV12-3/TRBV12-4	TRBJ1-6	.	12	ASNRQGGNSPLH
TRBV27	TRBJ1-5	many	16	ASSSLHRDGGLIQPQH
TRBV2	TRBJ2-1	many	13	ASTILGPDHNEQF
TRBV11-2	TRBJ2-1	many	13	ASTTNPGRANEQF
TRBV5-1	TRBJ2-2	few	14	ASTIDSGSITGELF
TRBV30	TRBJ2-3	many	13	AWRGDEVSTDTQY
TRBV6-5	TRBJ1-5	few	12	ASSYSRGDQPQH
TRBV2	TRBJ1-1	many	13	ASKRQGATNTEAF
TRBV7-9	TRBJ1-1	few	12	ASSSDRWNTEAF
TRBV19	TRBJ1-3	.	12	ASSKRSSGNTIY
TRBV9	TRBJ2-7	.	11	ASSQGGPGEQY
TRBV5-6	TRBJ1-1	.	11	ASSLRVRGEAF
TRBV7-6	TRBJ2-7	many	13	ASSLVGDTSYEQY
TRBV7-3	TRBJ2-1	.	11	ASSPARYNEQF
TRBV20-1	TRBJ2-7	.	11	SARTGLSYEQY